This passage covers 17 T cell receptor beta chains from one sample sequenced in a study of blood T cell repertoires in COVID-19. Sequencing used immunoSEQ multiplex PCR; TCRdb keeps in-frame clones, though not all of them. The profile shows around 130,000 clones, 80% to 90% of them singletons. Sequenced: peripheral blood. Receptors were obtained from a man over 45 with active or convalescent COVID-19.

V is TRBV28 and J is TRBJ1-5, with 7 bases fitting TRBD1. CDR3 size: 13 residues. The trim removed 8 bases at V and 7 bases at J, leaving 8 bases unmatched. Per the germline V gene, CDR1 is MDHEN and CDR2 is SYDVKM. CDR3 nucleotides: TGTGCCAGCTATGACAGGGAGTGGCAGCCCCAGCATTTT. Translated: CASYDREWQPQHF.

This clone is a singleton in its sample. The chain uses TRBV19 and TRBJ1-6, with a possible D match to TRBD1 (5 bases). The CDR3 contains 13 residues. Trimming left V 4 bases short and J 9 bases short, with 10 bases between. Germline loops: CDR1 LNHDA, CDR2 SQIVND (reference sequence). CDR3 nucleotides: TGTGCCAGTAGTACGACAGCCCGTTCACCCCTCCACTTT. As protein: CASSTTARSPLHF.

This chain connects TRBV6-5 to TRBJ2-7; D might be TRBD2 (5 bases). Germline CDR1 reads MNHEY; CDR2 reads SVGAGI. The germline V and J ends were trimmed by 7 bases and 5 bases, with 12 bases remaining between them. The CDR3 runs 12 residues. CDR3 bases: TGTGCCAGCACCCACGGGGTGAACGAGCAGTACTTC. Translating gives CASTHGVNEQYF.

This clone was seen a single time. CDR3 protein: CASSQPVGGGYTF. The CDR3 bases are TGTGCCAGCAGCCAACCCGTCGGGGGTGGCTACACCTTC. The chain joins TRBV14 to TRBJ1-2; weak D call: TRBD1 (5 bases). V dropped 2 bases and J dropped 7 bases, with 11 bases sitting between them. Germline CDR1 SGHDN, CDR2 FVKESK. This CDR3 has 13 amino acids.

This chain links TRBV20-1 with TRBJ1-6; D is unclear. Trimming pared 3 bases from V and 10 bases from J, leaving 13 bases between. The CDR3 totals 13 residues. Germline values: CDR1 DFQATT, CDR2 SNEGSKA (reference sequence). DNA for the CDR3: TGCAGTGCTAGTTTCGGGAGGAGATCACCCCTCCACTTT. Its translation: CSASFGRRSPLHF.

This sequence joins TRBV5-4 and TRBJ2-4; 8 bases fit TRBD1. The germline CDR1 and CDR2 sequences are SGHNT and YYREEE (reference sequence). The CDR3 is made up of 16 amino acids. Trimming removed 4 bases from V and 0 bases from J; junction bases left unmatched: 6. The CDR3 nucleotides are TGTGCCAGCAGCATTGGACAGGGTCTAGCCAAAAACATTCAGTACTTC. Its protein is CASSIGQGLAKNIQYF.

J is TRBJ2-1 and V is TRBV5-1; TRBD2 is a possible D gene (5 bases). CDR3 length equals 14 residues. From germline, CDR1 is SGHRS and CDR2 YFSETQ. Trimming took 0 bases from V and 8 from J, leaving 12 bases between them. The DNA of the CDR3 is TGCGCCAGCAGCTTGGCCGGGGTGCCCCATGAGCAGTTCTTC. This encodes CASSLAGVPHEQFF.

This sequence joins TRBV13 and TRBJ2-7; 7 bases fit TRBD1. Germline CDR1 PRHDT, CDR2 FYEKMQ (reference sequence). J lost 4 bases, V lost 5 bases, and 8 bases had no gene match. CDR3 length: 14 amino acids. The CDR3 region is CASSPRDRRYEQYF. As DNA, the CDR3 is TGTGCCAGCAGCCCCCGGGACAGACGTTACGAGCAGTACTTC.

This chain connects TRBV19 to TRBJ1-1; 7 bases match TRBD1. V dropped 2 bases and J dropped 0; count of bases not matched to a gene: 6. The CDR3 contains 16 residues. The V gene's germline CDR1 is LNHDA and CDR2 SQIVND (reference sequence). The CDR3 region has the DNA TGTGCCAGTAGTATACGAACAGGGGACATGAACACTGAAGCTTTCTTT. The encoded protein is CASSIRTGDMNTEAFF.

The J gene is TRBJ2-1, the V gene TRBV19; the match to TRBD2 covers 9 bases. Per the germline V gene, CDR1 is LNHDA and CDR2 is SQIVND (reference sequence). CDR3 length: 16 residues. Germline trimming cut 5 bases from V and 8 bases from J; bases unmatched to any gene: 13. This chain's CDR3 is CASSRAVAGVFDEQFF. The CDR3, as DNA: TGTGCCAGTAGTCGAGCCGTAGCGGGAGTTTTCGATGAGCAGTTCTTC.

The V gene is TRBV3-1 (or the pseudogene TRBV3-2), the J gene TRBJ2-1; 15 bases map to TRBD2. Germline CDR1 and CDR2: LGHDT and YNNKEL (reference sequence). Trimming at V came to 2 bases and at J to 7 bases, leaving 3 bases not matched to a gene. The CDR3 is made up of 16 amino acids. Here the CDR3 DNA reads TGTGCCAGCAGCCAACGGACTAGCGGGGGGGAGAATGAGCAGTTCTTC. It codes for CASSQRTSGGENEQFF.

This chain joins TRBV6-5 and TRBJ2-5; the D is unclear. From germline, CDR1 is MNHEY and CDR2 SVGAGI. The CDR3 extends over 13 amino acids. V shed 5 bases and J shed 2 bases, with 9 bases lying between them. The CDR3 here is CASSRSPQETQYF. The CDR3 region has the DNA TGTGCCAGCAGTCGGAGTCCGCAAGAGACCCAGTACTTC.

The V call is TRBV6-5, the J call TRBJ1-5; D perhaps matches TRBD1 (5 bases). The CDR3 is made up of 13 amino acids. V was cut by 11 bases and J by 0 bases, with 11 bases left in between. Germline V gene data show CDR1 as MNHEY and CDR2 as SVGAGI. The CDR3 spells CAGRQNSNQPQHF. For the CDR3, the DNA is TGTGCCGGGCGACAGAATAGCAATCAGCCCCAGCATTTT.

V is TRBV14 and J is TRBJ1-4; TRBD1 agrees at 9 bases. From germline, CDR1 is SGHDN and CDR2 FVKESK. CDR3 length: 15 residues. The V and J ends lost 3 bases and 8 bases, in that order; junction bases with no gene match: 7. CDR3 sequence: CASSHLGTGPEKLFF. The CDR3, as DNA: TGTGCCAGCAGCCATCTCGGGACAGGGCCCGAAAAACTGTTTTTT. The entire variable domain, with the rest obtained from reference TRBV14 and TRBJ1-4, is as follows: EAGVTQFPSHSVIEKGQTVTLRCDPISGHDNLYWYRRVMGKEIKFLLHFVKESKQDESGMPNNRFLAERTGGTYSTLKVQPAELEDSGVYFCASSHLGTGPEKLFFGSGTQLSVL.

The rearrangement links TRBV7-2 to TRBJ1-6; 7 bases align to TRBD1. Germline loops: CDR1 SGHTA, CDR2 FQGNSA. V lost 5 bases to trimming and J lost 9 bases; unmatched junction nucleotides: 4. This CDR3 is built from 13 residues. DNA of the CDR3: TGTGCCAGCAGCATGACAGGGCCTTCACCCCTCCACTTT. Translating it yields CASSMTGPSPLHF.

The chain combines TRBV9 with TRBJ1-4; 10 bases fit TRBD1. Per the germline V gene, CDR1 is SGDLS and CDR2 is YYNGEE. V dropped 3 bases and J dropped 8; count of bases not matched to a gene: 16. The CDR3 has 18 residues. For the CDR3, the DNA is TGTGCCAGCAGCGCCAGTTTCGGGGGACAGGGGCCAAGGGAAAAACTGTTTTTT. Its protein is CASSASFGGQGPREKLFF.

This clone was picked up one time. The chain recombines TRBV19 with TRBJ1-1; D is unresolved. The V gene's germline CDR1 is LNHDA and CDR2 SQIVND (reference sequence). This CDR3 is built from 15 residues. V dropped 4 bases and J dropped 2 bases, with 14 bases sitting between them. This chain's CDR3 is CASSTPQTFNTEAFF. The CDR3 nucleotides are TGTGCCAGTAGTACACCACAGACCTTCAACACTGAAGCTTTCTTT.